This TCR beta chain was identified in a study of blood T cell repertoires in COVID-19. About the study: Both acute and convalescent COVID-19 samples were obtained from the United States, Italy and Spain. T cells, B-cell-depleted T cells, or PBMCs provided the cDNA or gDNA that served as material.

Cohort placement rested on clinical history that participants reported themselves. How the authors handled the data: Using reference gene primer amplification, nucleated cell counts were estimated. Using immunoSEQ multiplex PCR, the repertoire was profiled, and TCRdb retains in-frame clones only, with some absent. The DNA gave D and trimming, while V, J and clone size come from that table. The table records around 260,000 clones, around 85% of them present only once. The sequenced sample was PBMCs or T cells enriched from blood (not recorded which). The TCR comes from a woman in her twenties or thirties who had recovered from COVID-19.

The CDR3 spells CASRIDQGLGTEAFF. The CDR3 DNA follows: TGTGCCAGTAGGATTGATCAGGGCTTGGGAACTGAAGCTTTCTTT. The genes are TRBV19 and TRBJ1-1; TRBD1 is a possible D gene (5 bases). Trimming removed 6 bases at V and 5 bases at J, with 19 bases between. The CDR3 runs to 15 residues. Germline-derived CDR1 and CDR2 are LNHDA and SQIVND (reference sequence).